The sequence of this T cell receptor beta chain was determined in a study of T-cell memory formation after mild COVID-19. Study summary: In these data, TCR clusters were largely donor specific.

The study, taken as a whole, reports: Later expanders leaned CD4+, whereas clones that contracted between day 15 and 85 were balanced CD4/CD8. Some SARS-CoV-2-responding clones were already detected in memory before infection.

Germline CDR1 is MNHNS and CDR2 is SASEGT. V lost 5 bases and J lost 5; bases outside the gene matches: 9. The CDR3 has 15 amino acids. Concerning this clonotype: Its cognate antigen is unknown.

TCRdb fed the 5' RACE reads into MiXCR, producing one record per CDR3 protein. The table shows 360,000 or so distinct CDR3 sequences, with approximately 29% occurring only once. The specimen was PBMCs or a T cell subset sorted from them (not recorded which). This TCR came from an adult woman who had mild COVID-19 (a few samples of this study predate the infection). Cell type and time point are not known. The chain combines TRBV6-1 with TRBJ1-5, with 7 bases identical to TRBD1. As DNA, the CDR3 is TGTGCCAGCAGTCCGACAGGGAAGTGGGATCAGCCCCAGCATTTT. As protein: CASSPTGKWDQPQHF.